A single sample gave rise to the 11 T cell receptor beta chains below, sequenced in a study of blood T cells in healthy people across ages. Together with a sample-barcoded 5' primer, a J-beta primer mix was included in a second PCR lasting about 6 to 11 cycles. TCRdb reanalysed the 5' RACE reads using MiXCR and keeps one entry per CDR3 protein. The table includes more than 1,400,000 distinct CDR3 sequences, roughly 45% detected once. The sequenced material came from blood. The receptors were gathered from a woman aged 18-29 years in good health.

CDR3 DNA sequence: TGTGCCAGCAGCCACCCAGGACAGCCAACGAACTATGGCTACACCTTC. Translation: CASSHPGQPTNYGYTF. V usage is TRBV11-2 and J usage is TRBJ1-2, with a weak D call TRBD1 (6 bases). The CDR3 has 16 residues. Germline V gene data show CDR1 as SGHAT and CDR2 as FQNNGV. Trimming pared 5 bases from V and 2 bases from J, leaving 18 bases between.

This chain joins TRBV4-1 and TRBJ1-2; D gene unclear. CDR1 is MGHRA and CDR2 is YSYEKL in the germline V gene. The CDR3 sequence is 14 residues long. V was trimmed by 0 bases and J by 2 bases, leaving 7 bases between them. DNA for the CDR3: TGCGCCAGCAGCCAAGATCTGGTAAACTATGGCTACACCTTC. Amino acid sequence: CASSQDLVNYGYTF.

The chain couples TRBV20-1 to TRBJ2-4, with a weak D call TRBD1 (7 bases). TRBJ2-7 explains the end of the DNA better; the J call may be wrong. The CDR3 contains 14 residues. Per the germline V gene, CDR1 is DFQATT and CDR2 is SNEGSKA (reference sequence). As DNA, the CDR3 is TGCAGTGCTAGACAGGGGGGCCTACCTTACGAGCAGTACTTC. It yields the protein CSARQGGLPYEQYF.

The V call is TRBV27, the J call TRBJ1-5; D possibly corresponds to TRBD1 (5 bases). Deletions cut 0 bases from V and 3 bases from J, with 9 bases between. The CDR3 spans 15 residues. The germline CDR1 and CDR2 sequences are MNHEY and SMNVEV (reference sequence). The CDR3 is CASSLSGVDNQPQHF. DNA for the CDR3: TGTGCCAGCAGTTTATCAGGGGTCGACAATCAGCCCCAGCATTTT.

This clonotype has just a few counts. J is TRBJ2-1 and V is TRBV20-1, with D unclear. The CDR3 sequence is 15 residues long. V lost 3 bases and J 9 bases, leaving 21 bases between the germline ends. Germline assignment: CDR1 DFQATT and CDR2 SNEGSKA (reference sequence). CDR3 nucleotides: TGCAGTGCTAGGCCCCCGACGGCGGCTTATGGTGAGCAGTTCTTC. This encodes CSARPPTAAYGEQFF.

This clonotype was detected once. The chain is built from TRBV6-5 and TRBJ2-5, with 7 bases lining up with TRBD1. Germline-derived CDR1 and CDR2 are MNHEY and SVGAGI. CDR3 size: 13 residues. V trimming: 7 bases; J trimming: 9 bases; junction bases outside the gene matches: 11. The CDR3 here is CASMRGPDGAQYF. As DNA, the CDR3 is TGTGCCAGCATGAGGGGGCCGGACGGGGCCCAGTACTTC.

The table lists this clonotype with a few counts. This rearrangement joins TRBV11-1 to TRBJ2-3; D might be TRBD1 (5 bases). This CDR3 is built from 16 residues. V lost 5 bases and J lost 4, with 19 bases in between. In germline, CDR1 is SGHAT, CDR2 FQDESV (reference sequence). The CDR3 nucleotides are TGTGCCAGCAGCCCTCGGCCTCCGATGACAGCAGATACGCAGTATTTT. Translating it yields CASSPRPPMTADTQYF.

This clonotype turned up a few times. At one boundary the junction diverges from the germline segment, which might be a read error. J is TRBJ2-2 and V is TRBV7-9; no clear D. CDR1 and CDR2 (germline): SEHNR, FQNEAQ (reference sequence). The CDR3 has 14 residues. DNA for the CDR3: TGTGCCAGCAGCCCCCCTCCGAACGCCGGGGAGCTGTTTTTT. As protein: CASSPPPNAGELFF.

This clonotype appeared a few times. The V call is TRBV29-1, the J call TRBJ1-1; 7 bases agree with TRBD1. Losses at the gene ends were 6 bases for V and 0 bases for J; bases not matched to a gene: 4. The CDR3 extends over 13 amino acids. The germline V gene has CDR1 SQVTM and CDR2 ANQGSEA. The CDR3 coding sequence is TGCAGCGTGCTGACAGGGATGAACACTGAAGCTTTCTTT. The encoded protein is CSVLTGMNTEAFF.

This rearrangement joins TRBV6-1 to TRBJ2-7; 10 bases map to TRBD1. Per the germline V gene, CDR1 is MNHNS and CDR2 is SASEGT. The CDR3 consists of 15 residues. Trimming at V came to 1 base and at J to 2 bases, leaving 2 bases not matched to a gene. The CDR3: CASSEGGTGAYEQYF. The CDR3 nucleotides read TGTGCCAGCAGTGAAGGGGGGACAGGGGCCTACGAGCAGTACTTC.

This clonotype showed up just a few times. CDR3 in DNA: TGTGCCAGCCGATACGGGTCGAGGTTCCTCACAGATACGCAGTATTTT. It encodes CASRYGSRFLTDTQYF. The gene calls are TRBV28 and TRBJ2-3; the D is unclear. CDR3 size: 16 residues. With 8 bases removed from V and 2 bases from J, the gap between germline ends came to 20 bases. Germline lookup yields CDR1 MDHEN and CDR2 SYDVKM.